This TCR beta chain appears in the sequencing data of a study of blood T cell repertoires in COVID-19. Study-level background: Both acute and convalescent COVID-19 samples were obtained from the United States, Italy and Spain. T cells, B-cell-depleted T cells, or PBMCs provided the cDNA or gDNA that served as material.

Source study methods: Reference gene primer amplification gave estimated nucleated cell counts. Some clones are missing from TCRdb's copy, which holds only in-frame ones; the method was immunoSEQ multiplex PCR. V and J calls and clone size are those listed in that table; D and trimming were worked out from the DNA. The table includes fewer than 250,000 clones, 80% to 90% detected once. Input material: peripheral blood. The origin of this receptor is a man aged 50 or older with active or convalescent COVID-19.

Here the CDR3 DNA reads TGCGCCAGCAGCGGGGGACATTTAGGAAATGAGCAGTTCTTC. Protein product: CASSGGHLGNEQFF. This rearrangement joins TRBV5-1 to TRBJ2-1; a weak D match, TRBD1 (6 bases). This CDR3 comprises 14 residues. Trimming removed 4 bases from V and 7 bases from J, with 15 bases in between. Germline CDR1 SGHRS, CDR2 YFSETQ.